The source of this T cell receptor (beta chain) is a study of blood T cell repertoires in COVID-19. On the study more broadly: The United States, Italy and Spain supplied acute and convalescent COVID-19 samples. Sources were T cells, B-cell-depleted T cells, or PBMCs; the material itself was cDNA or gDNA.

Germline V gene sequence: CDR1 SGHTA, CDR2 FQGNSA. Trimming cost V 2 bases and J 11 bases, with 12 bases left between them. CDR3 length equals 13 residues. Enrollment of patients from Seattle took place during active infection, with longitudinal follow-up. Original analysis: From reference gene primer amplification, estimates of nucleated cell counts were derived. Some clones are missing from TCRdb's copy, which holds only in-frame ones; the method was immunoSEQ multiplex PCR. Clonal size and the V and J genes are those of that table, whereas D and trimming came from the DNA. The sample consists of roughly 100,000 clones, just under 95% of them appearing once.

This TCR was recovered from a woman in her forties or fifties with COVID-19, enrolled during active disease. The rearrangement joins TRBV7-2 to TRBJ2-2; D gene unclear. The sample consisted of peripheral blood. This CDR3 reads CASSLWAGTELFF. CDR3 DNA sequence: TGTGCCAGCAGCTTATGGGCCGGAACTGAGCTGTTTTTT.